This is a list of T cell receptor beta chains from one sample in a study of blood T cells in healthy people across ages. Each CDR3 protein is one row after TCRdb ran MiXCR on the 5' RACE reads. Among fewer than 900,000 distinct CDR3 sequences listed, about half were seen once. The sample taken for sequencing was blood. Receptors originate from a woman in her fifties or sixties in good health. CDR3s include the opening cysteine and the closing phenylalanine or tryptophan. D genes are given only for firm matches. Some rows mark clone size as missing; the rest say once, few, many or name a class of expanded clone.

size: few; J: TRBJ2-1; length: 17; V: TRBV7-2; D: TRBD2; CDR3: CASSSRTSGTSYNEQFF; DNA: TGTGCCAGCAGCTCTCGGACTAGCGGGACTTCCTACAATGAGCAGTTCTTC
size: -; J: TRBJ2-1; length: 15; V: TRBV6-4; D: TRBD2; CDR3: CASSDGAGRNNEQFF; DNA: TGTGCCAGCAGTGACGGAGCGGGACGCAACAATGAGCAGTTCTTC
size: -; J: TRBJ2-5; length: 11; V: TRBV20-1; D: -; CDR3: CSASYQETQYF; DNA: TGCAGTGCTAGCTACCAAGAGACCCAGTACTTC
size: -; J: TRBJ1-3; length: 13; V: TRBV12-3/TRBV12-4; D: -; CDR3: CATRRGSENTIYF; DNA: TGTGCCACCCGCAGGGGAAGTGAAAACACCATATATTTT
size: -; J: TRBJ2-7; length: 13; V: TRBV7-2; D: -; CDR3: CASSLAGRYEQYF; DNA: TGTGCCAGCAGCTTAGCAGGGAGGTACGAGCAGTACTTC
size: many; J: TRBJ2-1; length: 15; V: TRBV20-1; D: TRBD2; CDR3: CSARDVLGLVNEQFF; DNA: TGCAGTGCTAGAGATGTGTTGGGACTAGTGAATGAGCAGTTCTTC
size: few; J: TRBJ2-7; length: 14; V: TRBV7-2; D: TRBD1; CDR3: CASSTGQWDYEQYF; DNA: TGTGCCAGCAGCACGGGACAGTGGGACTACGAGCAGTACTTC
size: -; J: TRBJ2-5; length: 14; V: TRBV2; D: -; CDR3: CASIKGMLYETQYF; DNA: TGTGCCAGCATTAAGGGGATGTTATACGAGACCCAGTACTTC
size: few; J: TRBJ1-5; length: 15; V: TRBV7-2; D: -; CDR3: CASSRDDLSNQPQHF; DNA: TGTGCCAGCAGCCGAGACGACCTTAGCAATCAGCCCCAGCATTTT
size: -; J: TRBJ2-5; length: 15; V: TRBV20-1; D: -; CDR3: CSAGEGQSKLETQYF; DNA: TGCAGTGCTGGGGAGGGACAGTCCAAACTAGAGACCCAGTACTTC
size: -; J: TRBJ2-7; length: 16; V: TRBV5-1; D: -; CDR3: CASSLAGGLSFYEQYF; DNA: TGCGCCAGCAGCTTGGCCGGGGGGCTCTCCTTCTACGAGCAGTACTTC
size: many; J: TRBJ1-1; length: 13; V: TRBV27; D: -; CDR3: CASSFRLNTEAFF; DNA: TGTGCCAGTAGTTTTCGATTGAACACTGAAGCTTTCTTT
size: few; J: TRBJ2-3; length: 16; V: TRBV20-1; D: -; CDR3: CSAPRPAGFSTDTRYF; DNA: TGCAGTGCTCCCCGGCCAGCAGGATTTTCCACAGATACGCGGTATTTT
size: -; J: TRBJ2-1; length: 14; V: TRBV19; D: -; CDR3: CASTRTVPYNEQFF; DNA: TGTGCCAGTACCCGGACTGTCCCCTACAATGAGCAGTTCTTC
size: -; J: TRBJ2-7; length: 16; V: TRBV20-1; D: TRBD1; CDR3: CSAKDTTGTGEYEQYF; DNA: TGCAGTGCCAAAGATACTACCGGGACAGGGGAATACGAGCAGTACTTC
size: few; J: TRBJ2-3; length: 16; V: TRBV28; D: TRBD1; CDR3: CASSPDRGFRTDTQYF; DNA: TGTGCCAGCAGTCCGGACAGGGGTTTTAGGACAGATACGCAGTATTTT
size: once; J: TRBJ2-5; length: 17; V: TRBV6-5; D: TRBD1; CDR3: CASSYFFGQGVEETQYF; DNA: TGTGCCAGCAGTTACTTTTTCGGACAGGGGGTAGAAGAGACCCAGTACTTC
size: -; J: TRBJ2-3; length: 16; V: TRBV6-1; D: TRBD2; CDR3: CASSASGLAGSDTQYF; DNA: TGTGCCAGCAGTGCCTCGGGACTAGCGGGATCAGATACGCAGTATTTT
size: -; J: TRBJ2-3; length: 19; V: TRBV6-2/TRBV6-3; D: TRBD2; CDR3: CASGNLYSVSGKNTDTQYF; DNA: TGTGCCAGCGGCAATTTATACTCGGTTAGCGGGAAGAACACAGATACGCAGTATTTT
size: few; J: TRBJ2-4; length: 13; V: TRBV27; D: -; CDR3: CASGRDQRNIQYF; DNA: TGTGCCAGCGGTCGGGATCAAAGGAACATTCAGTACTTC
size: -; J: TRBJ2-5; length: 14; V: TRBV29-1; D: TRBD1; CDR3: CSVEVTGGAETQYF; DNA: TGCAGCGTTGAAGTGACAGGGGGCGCGGAGACCCAGTACTTC
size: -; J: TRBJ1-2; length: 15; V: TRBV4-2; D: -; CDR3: CASSQDGIRVHGCTF; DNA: TGTGCCAGCAGCCAAGATGGCATCAGGGTTCATGGCTGCACCTTC
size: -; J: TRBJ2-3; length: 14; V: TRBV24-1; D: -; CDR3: CATSGWGLTDTQYF; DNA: TGTGCCACCAGTGGTTGGGGCCTAACAGATACGCAGTATTTT
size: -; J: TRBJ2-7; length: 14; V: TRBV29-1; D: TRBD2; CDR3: CSVDGLAGSYEQYF; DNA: TGCAGCGTTGATGGTCTAGCGGGATCCTACGAGCAGTACTTC
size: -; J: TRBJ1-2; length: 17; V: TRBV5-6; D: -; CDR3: CASSLGHPGISLYGYTF; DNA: TGTGCCAGCAGCTTGGGCCATCCGGGAATTTCTCTCTATGGCTACACCTTC
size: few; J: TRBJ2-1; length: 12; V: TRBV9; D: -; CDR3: CAGSLTYNEQFF; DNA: TGTGCCGGCAGCTTGACCTACAATGAGCAGTTCTTC
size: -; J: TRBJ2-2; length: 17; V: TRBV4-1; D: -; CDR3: CASSQGILGTNTGELFF; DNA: TGCGCCAGCAGCCAAGGAATTTTGGGGACGAACACCGGGGAGCTGTTTTTT
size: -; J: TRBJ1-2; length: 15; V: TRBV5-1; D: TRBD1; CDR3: CASSSTRTGTYGYTF; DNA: TGCGCCAGCAGCTCGACTCGGACAGGGACCTATGGCTACACCTTC
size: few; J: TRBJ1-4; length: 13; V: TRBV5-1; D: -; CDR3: CASRQLINEKLFF; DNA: TGCGCCAGCAGGCAGCTTATAAATGAAAAACTGTTTTTT
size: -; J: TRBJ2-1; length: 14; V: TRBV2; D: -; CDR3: CASSGQGSGSEQFF; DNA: TGTGCCAGCAGTGGGCAGGGGTCAGGTAGTGAGCAGTTCTTC
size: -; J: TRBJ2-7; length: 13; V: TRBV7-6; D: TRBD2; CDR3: CASKLAESYEQYF; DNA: TGTGCCAGCAAACTAGCGGAAAGCTACGAGCAGTACTTC
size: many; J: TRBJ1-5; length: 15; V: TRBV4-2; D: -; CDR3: CASSQEKQGHQPQHF; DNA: TGTGCCAGCAGCCAAGAGAAGCAGGGGCATCAGCCCCAGCATTTT
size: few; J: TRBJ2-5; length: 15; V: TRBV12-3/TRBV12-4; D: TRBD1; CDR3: CASSWTGAKQETQYF; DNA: TGTGCCAGCAGTTGGACAGGGGCTAAACAAGAGACCCAGTACTTC
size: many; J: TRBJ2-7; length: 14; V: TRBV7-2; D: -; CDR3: CASSLWEGDYEQYF; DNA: TGTGCCAGCAGCTTATGGGAGGGGGACTACGAGCAGTACTTC
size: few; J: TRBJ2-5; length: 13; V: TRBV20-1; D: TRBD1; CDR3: CSVMTGGDETQYF; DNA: TGCAGTGTTATGACAGGGGGCGATGAGACCCAGTACTTC
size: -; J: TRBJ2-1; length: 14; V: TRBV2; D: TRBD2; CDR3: CASSRTSGRHEQFF; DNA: TGTGCCAGCAGCCGGACTAGCGGGAGGCATGAGCAGTTCTTC
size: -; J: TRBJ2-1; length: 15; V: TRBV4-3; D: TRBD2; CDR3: CASSQTSGIYNEQFF; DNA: TGCGCCAGCAGCCAGACTAGCGGGATCTACAATGAGCAGTTCTTC